The 2 T cell receptor beta chains listed next were all sequenced from one sample in a study of Graves' ophthalmopathy and Graves' hyperthyroidism. Amplification targeted the TCR beta CDR3 regions, with RNA transcripts as the source material. The workflow started with a first-round RT-PCR run with HTBI primers and then moved on to a second-round multiplex PCR. MiXCR was run by TCRdb on the multiplex PCR reads, yielding one entry per CDR3 protein. Of 500,000 to 800,000 distinct CDR3 sequences listed, 35% to 45% are singletons. Sequencing was carried out using peripheral blood. The source is an adult man with Graves' ophthalmopathy.

The chain has TRBV18 and TRBJ2-7; weak D call: TRBD1 (5 bases). Germline V lookup: CDR1 KGHSH, CDR2 LQKENI. CDR3 length: 11 residues. Deletions cut 5 bases from V and 9 bases from J, with 11 bases between. The CDR3 loop is CASSTDSVQYF. In DNA, the CDR3 is TGTGCCAGCTCAACCGACAGCGTGCAGTACTTC.

Of note for this clonotype: A read error is possible here, since a much larger clone lies one base away. The V call is TRBV7-8, the J call TRBJ2-2; D remains ambiguous. Germline CDR1 is SGHVS and CDR2 is FQNEAQ. The CDR3 length is 14 residues. Deletions cut 5 bases from V and 0 bases from J, with 7 bases between. CDR3 bases: TGTGCCAGCAGCGCCAGAACGAACACCGGGGAGCTGTTTTTT. Amino acids: CASSARTNTGELFF.